This record covers a single T cell receptor (beta chain). Its matching antigen is unknown. The data were taken from a study of T cell responses to AZD1222 COVID-19 vaccine. Findings and caveats of the study: Repertoires were collected only later (after the peak T cell response had occurred). The span of vaccine-associated CD4 TCRs extended across spike, with dominance at 160-218 and 743-854. Clonal diversity may have been underestimated, and the donors were mostly white British, with more females than males.

The protocol was immunoSEQ multiplex PCR, while the TCRdb copy is restricted to in-frame clones and leaves out a portion. This sample has more than 100,000 clones; nearly 95% occur once, and the top ten carry around 5.4%. This receptor was identified in an adult in good health. Sample: peripheral blood, taken on day 0 of AZD1222 vaccination.

DNA for the CDR3: TGTGCCAGCATAAGGGGGCCTTTCGATGGCTACACCTTC. Protein: CASIRGPFDGYTF. The chain uses TRBV12-3 or TRBV12-4 and TRBJ1-2; TRBD1 agrees at 7 bases. V dropped 7 bases and J dropped 6; count of bases not matched to a gene: 8. The CDR3 totals 13 residues.